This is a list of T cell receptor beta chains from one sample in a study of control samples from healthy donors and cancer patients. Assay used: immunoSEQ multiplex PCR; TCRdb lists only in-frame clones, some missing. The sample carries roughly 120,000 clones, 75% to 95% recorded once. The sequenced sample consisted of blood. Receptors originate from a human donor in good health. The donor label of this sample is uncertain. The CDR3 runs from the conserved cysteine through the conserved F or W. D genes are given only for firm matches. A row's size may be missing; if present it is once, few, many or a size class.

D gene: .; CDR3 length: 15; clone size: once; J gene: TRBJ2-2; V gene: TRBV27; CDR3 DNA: TGTGCCAGCAGAAGGGACACTTCGAACACCGGGGAGCTGTTTTTT; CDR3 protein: CASRRDTSNTGELFF
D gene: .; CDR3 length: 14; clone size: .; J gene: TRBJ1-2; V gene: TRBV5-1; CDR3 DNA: TGCGCCAGCAGCGTTCAGGGTGGCGTGGGAGGCTACACCTTC; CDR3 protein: CASSVQGGVGGYTF
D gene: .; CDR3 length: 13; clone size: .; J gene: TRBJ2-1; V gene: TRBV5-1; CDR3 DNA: TGCGCCAGCAGCTTGTGGGGGAACGATGAGCAGTTCTTC; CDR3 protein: CASSLWGNDEQFF
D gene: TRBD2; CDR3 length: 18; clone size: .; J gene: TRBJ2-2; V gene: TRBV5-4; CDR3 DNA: TGTGCCAGCAGCTCGGGACTAGCGGGGGGCGGTCGGACCGGGGAGCTGTTTTTT; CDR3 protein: CASSSGLAGGGRTGELFF
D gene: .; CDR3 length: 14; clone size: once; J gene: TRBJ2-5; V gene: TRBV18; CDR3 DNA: TGTGCCAGCTCACCACCCCCAGGGGTTGAGACCCAGTACTTC; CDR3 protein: CASSPPPGVETQYF
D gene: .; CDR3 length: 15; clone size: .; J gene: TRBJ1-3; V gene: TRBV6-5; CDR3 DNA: TGTGCCAGCAGTTACGGCGCAGGCTCTGGAAACACCATATATTTT; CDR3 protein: CASSYGAGSGNTIYF
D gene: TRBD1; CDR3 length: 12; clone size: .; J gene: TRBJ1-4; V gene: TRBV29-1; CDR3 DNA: TGCAGCGCAGGGACAGGAAGTGAAAAACTGTTTTTT; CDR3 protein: CSAGTGSEKLFF
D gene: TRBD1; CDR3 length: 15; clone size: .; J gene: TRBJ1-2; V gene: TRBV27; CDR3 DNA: TGTGCCAGCAGTACACAGGGGGGCTCTCACTATGGCTACACCTTC; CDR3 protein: CASSTQGGSHYGYTF
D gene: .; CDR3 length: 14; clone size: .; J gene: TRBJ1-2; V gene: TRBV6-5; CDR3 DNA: TGTGCCAGCAGTTACGACCCTGCTCTCTATGGCTACACCTTC; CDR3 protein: CASSYDPALYGYTF
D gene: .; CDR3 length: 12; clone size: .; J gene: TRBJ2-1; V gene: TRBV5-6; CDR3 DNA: TGTGCCAGCAGCTTGAACGCGGATGAGCAGTTCTTC; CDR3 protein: CASSLNADEQFF
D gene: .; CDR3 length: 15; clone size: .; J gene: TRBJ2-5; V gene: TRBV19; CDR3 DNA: TGTGCCAGTAGTATAGGGTGGCAGGGGCAAGAGACCCAGTACTTC; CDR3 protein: CASSIGWQGQETQYF
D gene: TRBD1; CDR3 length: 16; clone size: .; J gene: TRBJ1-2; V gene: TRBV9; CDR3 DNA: TGTGCCAGCAGCGTAGGCGTAGGGGGCACAGGGGATGGCTACACCTTC; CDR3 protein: CASSVGVGGTGDGYTF
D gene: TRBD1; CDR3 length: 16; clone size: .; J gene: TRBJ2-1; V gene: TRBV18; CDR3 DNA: TGTGCCAGCTCACCTCGGACAGGGGTAGGCTACAATGAGCAGTTCTTC; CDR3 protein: CASSPRTGVGYNEQFF
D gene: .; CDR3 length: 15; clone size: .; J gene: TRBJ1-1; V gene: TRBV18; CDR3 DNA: TGTGCCAGCTCACCAAACCAGGGAACGAACACTGAAGCTTTCTTT; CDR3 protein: CASSPNQGTNTEAFF
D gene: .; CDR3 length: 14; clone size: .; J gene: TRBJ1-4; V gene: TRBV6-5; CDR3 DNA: TGTGCCAGCAGTCCTACAGGGTTTGGAGAAAAACTGTTTTTT; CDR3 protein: CASSPTGFGEKLFF
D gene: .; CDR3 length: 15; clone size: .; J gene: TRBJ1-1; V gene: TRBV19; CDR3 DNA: TGTGCCAGTAGTAGGGGGTCGAGGGTGAACACTGAAGCTTTCTTT; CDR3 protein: CASSRGSRVNTEAFF
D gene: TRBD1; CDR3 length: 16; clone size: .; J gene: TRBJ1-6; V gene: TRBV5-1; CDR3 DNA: TGCGCCAGCAGCCCGGAACAAAGGGACAGGGGATCACCCCTCCACTTT; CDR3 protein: CASSPEQRDRGSPLHF
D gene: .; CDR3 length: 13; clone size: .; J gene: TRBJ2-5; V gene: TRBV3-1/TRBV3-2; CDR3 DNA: TGTGCCAGCAGCCGCGACGGCCAAGAGACCCAGTACTTC; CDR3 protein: CASSRDGQETQYF
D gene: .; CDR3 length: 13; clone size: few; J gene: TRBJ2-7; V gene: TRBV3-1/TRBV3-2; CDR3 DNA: TGTGCCAGCAGCCAGGGTAGAGGGTACGAGCAGTACTTC; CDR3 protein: CASSQGRGYEQYF
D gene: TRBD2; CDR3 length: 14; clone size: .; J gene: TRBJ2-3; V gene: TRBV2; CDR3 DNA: TGTGCCAGCAGTGGGGGAGGGGACACAGATACGCAGTATTTT; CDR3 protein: CASSGGGDTDTQYF
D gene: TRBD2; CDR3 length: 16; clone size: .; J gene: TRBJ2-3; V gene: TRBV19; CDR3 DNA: TGTGCCAGTAGTCCCCACTCCGGGACTAGCCCAGATACGCAGTATTTT; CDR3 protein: CASSPHSGTSPDTQYF
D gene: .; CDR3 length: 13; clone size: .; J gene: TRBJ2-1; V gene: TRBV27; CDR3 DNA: TGTGCCAGCCGAAAAAGACGGGGCGGCGAGCAGTTCTTC; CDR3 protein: CASRKRRGGEQFF
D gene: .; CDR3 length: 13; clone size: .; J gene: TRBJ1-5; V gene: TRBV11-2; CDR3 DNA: TGTGCCAGCAGCTTAGCCCCCAATCAGCCCCAGCATTTT; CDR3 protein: CASSLAPNQPQHF